Sequencing of this T cell receptor (beta chain) was carried out in a study of glioma-infiltrating T cells. Study as a whole: Target coverage was roughly 4- to 11-fold for roughly one million blood T cells.

Points on this clonotype: Its antigen is unidentified.

Using RNA template, CDR3s of TCR alpha and beta were amplified with iRepertoire arm-PCR. TCRdb itself ran the multiplex PCR reads through MiXCR, one entry per CDR3 protein. The repertoire holds approximately 400,000 distinct CDR3 sequences, with approximately 42% as singletons. J was trimmed by 4 bases and V by 4 bases; bases with no gene match: 7. Germline V gene data show CDR1 as MDHEN and CDR2 as SYDVKM. The CDR3 length is 14 residues. Study findings and constraints: A blood CDR3 motif signature was depleted in highly divergent patients. Non-neoplastic patients had below-expected tissue-blood divergence, while all gliomas exceeded expectation.

V and J are TRBV28 and TRBJ2-7; 7 bases line up with TRBD1. This clonotype originated in a human donor with low-grade glioma or glioblastoma, undergoing nonglioma brain surgery, or in good health (not recorded which). Sequencing was carried out using glioma tissue, nonneoplastic brain tissue, or PBMCs (not recorded which). CDR3 region: CASSSRTGYYEQYF. In DNA form, the CDR3 reads TGTGCCAGCAGTTCCAGGACAGGATATTACGAGCAGTACTTC.